The clone carrying this T cell receptor beta chain has ten or more counts. The sample belongs to a study of identical twins' blood T cells. Trimming removed 0 bases from V and 6 bases from J, with 5 bases in between. The germline V gene encodes CDR1 LGHDT and CDR2 YNNKEL (reference sequence). The CDR3 extends over 12 amino acids. Sample barcodes were added at both library ends during cDNA synthesis. TCRdb used MiXCR to reprocess the 5' RACE reads, holding one entry per CDR3 protein. The table lists hundreds of thousands of distinct CDR3 sequences, over 25% of them singletons. The J gene is TRBJ1-1, the V gene TRBV3-1; D remains unclear. This receptor was identified in a woman aged 18-55 years in good health. The specimen was PBMCs. CDR3 sequence reads: CASSQDWAEAFF. Written as DNA, the CDR3 is TGTGCCAGCAGCCAAGATTGGGCTGAAGCTTTCTTT.